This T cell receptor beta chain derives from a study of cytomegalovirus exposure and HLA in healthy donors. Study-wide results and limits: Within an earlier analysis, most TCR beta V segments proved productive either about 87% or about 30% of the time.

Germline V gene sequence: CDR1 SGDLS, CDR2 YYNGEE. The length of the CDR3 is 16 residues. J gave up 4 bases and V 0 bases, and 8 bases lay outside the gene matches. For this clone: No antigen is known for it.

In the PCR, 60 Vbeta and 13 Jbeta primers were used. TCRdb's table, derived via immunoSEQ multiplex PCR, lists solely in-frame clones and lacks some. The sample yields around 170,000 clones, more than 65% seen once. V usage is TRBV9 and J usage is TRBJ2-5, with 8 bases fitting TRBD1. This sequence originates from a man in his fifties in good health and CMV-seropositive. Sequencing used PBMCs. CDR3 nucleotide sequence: TGTGCCAGCAGCGTAGGGGTCAGGGGGCTGTCAGAGACCCAGTACTTC. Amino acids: CASSVGVRGLSETQYF.